One sample yielded the 9 T cell receptor beta chains listed below, sequenced in a study of blood T cells in healthy people across ages. A second roughly 7 to 12 cycle PCR used barcoded and J-beta primers. TCRdb fed the 5' RACE reads into MiXCR, producing one record per CDR3 protein. The sample lists approximately 790,000 distinct CDR3 sequences; 55% to 65% were seen once. The material sequenced was blood. Every receptor here comes from a man aged 25 to 45 in good health.

This chain connects TRBV15 to TRBJ2-7, with 7 bases that match TRBD2. This CDR3 has 17 amino acids. Germline values: CDR1 LNHNV, CDR2 YYDKDF (reference sequence). Trimming removed 1 base from V and 0 bases from J; junction bases left unmatched: 9. This chain's CDR3 is CATSRGLAELSSYEQYF. As DNA, the CDR3 is TGTGCCACCAGCAGAGGGCTAGCGGAACTGAGCTCCTACGAGCAGTACTTC.

J is TRBJ2-4 and V is TRBV6-2 or TRBV6-3; D possibly corresponds to TRBD2 (5 bases). The J call may be in error: the DNA end matches TRBJ2-7 better. This CDR3 spans 15 amino acids. The germline gives CDR1 MNHEY, CDR2 SVGEGT. DNA for the CDR3: TGTGCCAGCAGTTACAGCGCGGGCTCTCGCTACGAGCAGTACTTC. Protein sequence: CASSYSAGSRYEQYF.

In its sample, this clonotype was seen a few times. The CDR3 coding sequence is TGTGCCAGCAGCGCCTTTAGGGGACCTCTGGGGTACGAGCAGTACTTC. Protein: CASSAFRGPLGYEQYF. The chain carries TRBV9 and TRBJ2-7; TRBD1 or TRBD2 may be the D gene (5 bases each). The CDR3 contains 16 residues. Trimming pared 3 bases from V and 4 bases from J, leaving 20 bases between. CDR1 is SGDLS and CDR2 is YYNGEE in the germline V gene.

A single count supports this clonotype. The CDR3 DNA follows: TGTGCCACCAAAAGTTTTCGGGGGCCAAGCACAGATACGCAGTATTTT. Amino acid sequence: CATKSFRGPSTDTQYF. J is TRBJ2-3 and V is TRBV27, with D perhaps TRBD1 or TRBD2 (6 bases each). Trimming pared 10 bases from V and 0 bases from J, leaving 20 bases between. Looked up from germline, CDR1 is MNHEY and CDR2 is SMNVEV (reference sequence). The CDR3 is 16 amino acids.

This rearrangement joins TRBV6-1 to TRBJ1-5, with D unresolved. This CDR3 is built from 13 residues. Looked up from germline, CDR1 is MNHNS and CDR2 is SASEGT. Trimming removed 6 bases from V and 4 bases from J, with 10 bases in between. CDR3 amino acids: CASSWQENQPQHF. DNA of the CDR3: TGTGCCAGCAGCTGGCAGGAAAATCAGCCCCAGCATTTT.

The chain has TRBV5-1 and TRBJ2-1; 7 bases align to TRBD1. Germline V gene sequence: CDR1 SGHRS, CDR2 YFSETQ. CDR3 length equals 14 residues. The CDR3 sequence: CTSALTGSHNEQFF. The CDR3 DNA follows: TGCACCTCGGCCCTGACAGGGTCGCACAATGAGCAGTTCTTC.

The chain is built from TRBV12-3 or TRBV12-4 and TRBJ2-6; TRBD1 is a possible D gene (5 bases). The germline V and J ends were trimmed by 3 bases and 7 bases, with 19 bases remaining between them. The CDR3 is 17 residues long. CDR3 nucleotides: TGTGCCAGCAGTTTGAGTCAGGGTACGATAGGCGCCAACGTCCTGACTTTC. As protein: CASSLSQGTIGANVLTF.

This clonotype appeared a few times. The rearrangement uses TRBV10-3 and TRBJ2-5; 8 nucleotides match TRBD1. V was pared by 5 bases and J by 4 bases, with 9 bases of the junction left unmatched. Looked up from germline, CDR1 is ENHRY and CDR2 is SYGVKD. The CDR3 is 15 amino acids. The CDR3 protein is CAISSGTGGIETQYF. In DNA, the CDR3 is TGTGCCATCAGTTCCGGGACAGGCGGAATAGAGACCCAGTACTTC.

For the CDR3, the DNA is TGTGCCAGCAGTTGGGACAGGGAAGGGGGGGCGGCCAAAAACATTCAGTACTTC. Amino acid sequence: CASSWDREGGAAKNIQYF. The J gene is TRBJ2-4, the V gene TRBV2; TRBD1 agrees at 9 bases. Trimming at V came to 5 bases and at J to 1 base, leaving 12 bases not matched to a gene. CDR1 and CDR2 from the germline V gene are SNHLY and FYNNEI. CDR3 size: 18 residues.